This T cell receptor (beta chain) emerged from a study of OX40 agonist ivuxolimab in advanced cancers. Across the study: Dose-escalation patients' cancers were hepatocellular carcinoma, melanoma, renal cell or head and neck cancer.

About this clone: The antigen is unknown.

Sequenced by immunoSEQ multiplex PCR; TCRdb stores in-frame clones only, minus some. The table lists tens of thousands of clones, over 75% of them singletons, with roughly 3.4% in the top ten. This CDR3 has 14 amino acids. Germline values: CDR1 SGHNT, CDR2 YENEEA. V lost 1 base and J 1 base, leaving 7 bases between the germline ends. Broader study findings: Some of the lowest clonal expansion was seen in partial responders at 0.1-3.0 mg/kg.

The origin of this receptor is an adult with an advanced solid tumor such as melanoma, head and neck, liver or kidney cancer. The chain has TRBV11-3 and TRBJ2-5, with TRBD2 as a possible D gene (5 bases). The material was CD4+ or CD8+ T cells sorted from blood, obtained in a trial of the OX40 agonist ivuxolimab. The CDR3 region is CASSLGGRQETQYF. The CDR3 DNA reads TGTGCCAGCAGCTTAGGCGGGCGCCAAGAGACCCAGTACTTC.